This TCR beta chain was recovered during a study of T cells in localized non-small cell lung cancer. Study-level results: The study found T cell clonality highest in uninvolved adjacent lung, above tumor. Only one tumor region was sequenced, so heterogeneity remains possible.

CDR3 length: 15 residues. Germline CDR1 is MNHGY and CDR2 is SAAAGT. V lost 5 bases, J lost 5 bases, and 16 bases lay in between. By its share, this clone is large (0.1 to 1%). Its cognate antigen is unknown. Measured with immunoSEQ multiplex PCR; TCRdb has only the in-frame clones, and not every one. The sample contains more than 1,400 clones, roughly 18% of which appear only once. The gene calls are TRBV6-8 and TRBJ1-5, with D perhaps matching TRBD1 (6 bases). The receptor was derived from a female donor over 55 with stage II lung adenocarcinoma. This material consisted of normal lung tissue next to the tumor, taken before any cancer treatment. CDR3 sequence: CASSGGAAGYQPQHF. As DNA, the CDR3 is TGTGCCAGCAGTGGGGGGGCGGCAGGGTATCAGCCCCAGCATTTT.